Sequencing of this T cell receptor (beta chain) was carried out in a study of response to subunit inactivated influenza vaccine (dated by TCRdb to the late 2010s). Regarding the study in general: The study used deep quantitative T cell receptor repertoire profiling to track responses to a trivalent subunit inactivated influenza vaccine. What the authors observed across the whole study: It was suggested by the authors that each seasonal influenza vaccination may recruit only a limited number of new T cells.

In the case of this clonotype: Which antigen it targets is not known. Base qualities are not recorded, but no much larger clone differs from it by a single base.

Libraries were built with RT-PCR. Reads for this sample came from an Illumina HiSeq 2500. TCRdb took the public reads, trimmed them with fastp at Q25, ran MiXCR for clone calling and kept in-frame beta chains. Each CDR3 protein appears once, grouped with its most common genes and DNA. Counted in this sample were roughly 570,000 distinct CDR3 sequences; 12% to 15% of them appeared once. Jointly, the top ten make up roughly 11% of the sample. Compared with germline, V lacks 3 bases and J lacks 2 bases; bases without a gene match: 8. For CDR1 and CDR2, the germline V gene lists LGHNA and YSLEER. From the cysteine through the phenylalanine, the CDR3 covers 17 amino acids. Here the CDR3 DNA is all that survives: 51 bases in frame from base 1.

The receptor was isolated from a man in his forties or fifties who received an inactivated influenza vaccine. Donor details come from another sample of the same person, matched by shared clones. The sequence is built from TRBV4-3 and TRBJ2-3, with 10 bases in between that match TRBD2. The sequenced sample was PBMCs from blood, obtained 11 to 12 days after vaccination. The encoded CDR3 is CASSQRFSGGTTDTQYF. The sequenced DNA: TGCGCCAGCAGCCAGAGGTTTAGCGGGGGGACCACAGATACGCAGTATTTT.